This T cell receptor beta chain is from a study of T cells in Graves' hyperthyroidism and ophthalmopathy. Study summary: Peripheral blood collection took place at initial diagnosis, before any treatment.

Amplification of TCR beta CDR3 regions used RNA as the template. An initial round of RT-PCR targeting the TCR CDR3 relied on the HTBI primer set. TCRdb reprocessed the multiplex PCR reads with MiXCR, giving one entry per CDR3 protein. The sample has some 550,000 distinct CDR3 sequences, more than 15% seen once. Germline V gene data show CDR1 as SGHRS and CDR2 as YFSETQ. This CDR3 spans 14 amino acids. As regards this clonotype: Relative to the germline gene, one junction end is altered; a read error may explain this.

Sequences were obtained from blood. V is TRBV5-1 and J is TRBJ2-5; D may match TRBD1 or TRBD2 (5 bases each). The TCR comes from a woman aged 40-49 years with Graves' ophthalmopathy. The CDR3 nucleotides read TGTGCCAGCAGCCCGGGGCCCATCCAAGAGACCCAGTACTTC. Translating gives CASSPGPIQETQYF.